This is a list of T cell receptor beta chains from one sample in a study of CD8 T cells in ankylosing spondylitis. TCRdb itself ran the 5' RACE reads through MiXCR, one entry per CDR3 protein. The profile shows 800,000 to 900,000 distinct CDR3 sequences, over 9.5% of them singletons. What was sequenced was blood, either unsorted or a sorted T cell fraction (not recorded which). The receptor set was obtained from a male donor with ankylosing spondylitis. CDR3s include the opening cysteine and the closing phenylalanine or tryptophan. Fields, in order: V gene, clone size, D gene, J gene, CDR3 protein, CDR3 DNA. A D gene is named only where the DNA matches it firmly. Rows may omit the clone size; those that give it use once, few, many or a size class.

>TRBV4-2|-|TRBD1|TRBJ2-5
CASTKGPGQGIFQETQYF
TGTGCCAGCACCAAAGGACCCGGACAGGGGATTTTCCAAGAGACCCAGTACTTC
>TRBV5-1|few|-|TRBJ2-1
CASSIGLIYNEQFF
TGCGCCAGCAGCATAGGACTGATCTACAATGAGCAGTTCTTC
>TRBV29-1|-|TRBD1|TRBJ1-2
CSVARGTGEAYGYTF
TGCAGCGTTGCCCGGGGGACAGGGGAGGCCTATGGCTACACCTTC
>TRBV10-3|many|TRBD2|TRBJ2-2
CAISEWREGPPNTGELFF
TGTGCCATCAGTGAGTGGAGGGAGGGCCCACCGAACACCGGGGAGCTGTTTTTT
>TRBV5-4|-|-|TRBJ2-7
CASSPSPLRNEQYF
TGTGCCAGCAGCCCAAGCCCCTTACGGAACGAGCAGTACTTC
>TRBV4-3|-|-|TRBJ1-3
CASSTLAGPGNTIYF
TGCGCCAGCAGCACCCTTGCGGGCCCTGGAAACACCATATATTTT
>TRBV12-3/TRBV12-4|many|-|TRBJ1-4
CASSHREKLFF
TGTGCCAGCTCACACCGCGAAAAACTGTTTTTT
>TRBV20-1|few|-|TRBJ2-5
CSARIRGSRETQYF
TGCAGTGCTAGGATCAGGGGTAGTAGGGAGACCCAGTACTTC
>TRBV7-2|few|-|TRBJ2-7
CASSLGMSYEQYF
TGTGCCAGCAGCTTAGGGATGTCCTACGAGCAGTACTTC
>TRBV20-1|-|-|TRBJ1-2
CSAPGDRVWGYIF
TGCAGTGCACCCGGCGACCGGGTATGGGGCTACATCTTC
>TRBV12-3/TRBV12-4|-|TRBD1|TRBJ2-2
CASSLGYRGVTGELFF
TGTGCCAGCAGTTTGGGGTACAGGGGGGTTACCGGGGAGCTGTTTTTT
>TRBV20-1|few|-|TRBJ2-5
CSARGLYQETQYF
TGCAGTGCTAGGGGATTGTACCAAGAGACCCAGTACTTC
>TRBV9|-|-|TRBJ1-1
CASSQISGDTEAFF
TGTGCCAGCAGCCAGATCAGTGGGGACACTGAAGCTTTCTTT
>TRBV20-1|-|-|TRBJ2-6
CSAQKRGANVLTF
TGCAGTGCTCAAAAACGTGGGGCCAACGTCCTGACTTTC
>TRBV7-2|few|-|TRBJ1-1
CASSRGRGAFF
TGTGCCAGCAGCAGAGGCCGAGGCGCTTTCTTT
>TRBV14|-|TRBD2|TRBJ2-1
CASSPIQREGRNEQFF
TGTGCCAGCAGCCCTATCCAGCGGGAGGGTCGTAATGAGCAGTTCTTC
>TRBV27|-|-|TRBJ1-1
CASSDSRGSSPEAFF
TGTGCCAGCAGTGATTCCCGAGGGAGCAGTCCTGAAGCTTTCTTT
>TRBV20-1|few|-|TRBJ1-1
CSAREEEDTEAFF
TGCAGTGCTAGAGAAGAGGAAGACACTGAAGCTTTCTTT
>TRBV4-3|many|-|TRBJ2-3
CASSQDFQTTDTQYF
TGCGCCAGCAGCCAAGACTTCCAGACAACAGATACGCAGTATTTT
>TRBV10-3|few|-|TRBJ2-7
CAIRGDRLGQYF
TGTGCCATCAGAGGGGACCGCTTAGGGCAGTACTTC
>TRBV4-3|few|-|TRBJ1-5
CASSQVSHDQPQHF
TGCGCCAGCAGCCAAGTCTCTCACGATCAGCCCCAGCATTTT
>TRBV12-3/TRBV12-4|many|-|TRBJ2-2
CASSWGRPTGELFF
TGTGCCAGCAGTTGGGGGCGGCCCACCGGGGAGCTGTTTTTT
>TRBV5-1|many|-|TRBJ2-7
CASSSYSSYEQYF
TGCGCCAGCAGCTCCTACAGTTCCTACGAGCAGTACTTC
>TRBV24-1|few|TRBD2|TRBJ2-1
CATSDVTSAAYNEQFF
TGTGCCACCAGTGATGTCACTAGCGCGGCCTACAATGAGCAGTTCTTC
>TRBV5-1|few|-|TRBJ2-7
CASSLPRRREYEQYF
TGCGCCAGCAGCCTGCCCCGAAGAAGGGAGTACGAGCAGTACTTC
>TRBV7-2|many|-|TRBJ2-1
CASSLTYEQFF
TGTGCCAGCAGCTTAACATATGAGCAGTTCTTC
>TRBV20-1|few|-|TRBJ1-2
CSARDPGTDYGYTF
TGCAGTGCTAGAGATCCCGGGACGGATTATGGCTACACCTTC
>TRBV6-1|many|-|TRBJ2-3
CASSQPSTLRGDTQYF
TGTGCCAGCAGCCAACCCTCGACTCTACGGGGTGATACGCAGTATTTT
>TRBV6-5|many|TRBD1|TRBJ2-7
CASSYTYAGTGYYEQYF
TGTGCCAGCAGTTACACTTACGCCGGGACAGGGTACTACGAGCAGTACTTC
>TRBV20-1|few|TRBD2|TRBJ2-5
CSASYRDYAKETQYF
TGCAGTGCTAGCTATCGGGACTACGCTAAAGAGACCCAGTACTTC
>TRBV7-2|few|TRBD1|TRBJ1-5
CASSLSQTGGHQPQHF
TGTGCCAGCAGCTTATCCCAGACAGGGGGGCATCAGCCCCAGCATTTT
>TRBV18|few|-|TRBJ1-1
CASSEFRHRSMNTEAFF
TGTGCCAGCTCCGAATTCAGACACCGATCCATGAACACTGAAGCTTTCTTT
>TRBV20-1|-|-|TRBJ1-5
CSGSNQWGTLYF
TGCAGTGGGTCGAACCAATGGGGCACGTTGTATTTT
>TRBV29-1|many|TRBD2|TRBJ2-1
CSVGGTSGRVSYNEQFF
TGCAGCGTTGGTGGGACTAGCGGGAGAGTCTCCTACAATGAGCAGTTCTTC